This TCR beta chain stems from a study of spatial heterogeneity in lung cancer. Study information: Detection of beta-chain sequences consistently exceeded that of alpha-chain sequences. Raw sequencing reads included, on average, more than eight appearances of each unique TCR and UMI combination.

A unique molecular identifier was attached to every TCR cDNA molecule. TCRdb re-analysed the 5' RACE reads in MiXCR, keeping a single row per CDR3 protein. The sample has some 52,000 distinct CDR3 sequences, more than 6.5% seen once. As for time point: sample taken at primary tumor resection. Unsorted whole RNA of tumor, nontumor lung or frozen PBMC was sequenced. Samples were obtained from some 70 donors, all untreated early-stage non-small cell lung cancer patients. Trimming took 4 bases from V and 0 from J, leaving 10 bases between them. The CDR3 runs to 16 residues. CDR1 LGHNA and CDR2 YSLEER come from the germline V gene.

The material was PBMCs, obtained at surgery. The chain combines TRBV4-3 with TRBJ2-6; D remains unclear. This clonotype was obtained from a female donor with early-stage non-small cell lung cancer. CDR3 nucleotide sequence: TGCGCCAGCAGCCCACACGGGTCCTCTGGGGCCAACGTCCTGACTTTC. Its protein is CASSPHGSSGANVLTF.